The 21 T cell receptor beta chains presented below share a single source sample, sequenced in a study of blood T cell repertoires in COVID-19. Profiling relied on immunoSEQ multiplex PCR, and the TCRdb table lists in-frame clones only, not all of them. The table has fewer than 200,000 clones, 65% to 90% seen once. Sequencing used peripheral blood. The receptors stem from a man aged 50 to 59 with active or convalescent COVID-19.

This chain joins TRBV3-1 (or the pseudogene TRBV3-2) and TRBJ1-2; D might be TRBD1 (5 bases). Germline assignment: CDR1 LGHDT and CDR2 YNNKEL (reference sequence). Between the trimmed V and J ends, which lost 4 bases and 5 bases, there was a span of 23 bases. The CDR3 is made up of 17 amino acids. The CDR3 DNA is TGTGCCAGCAGCCCCTCTGGTGGAGGGGCAGGAAGGTATGGCTACACCTTC. It is translated as CASSPSGGGAGRYGYTF.

The CDR3 DNA reads as TGTGCCAGCAGTCGCCTAGCGGGAGGCTCCTACAATGAGCAGTTCTTC. It encodes CASSRLAGGSYNEQFF. The rearrangement uses TRBV11-2 and TRBJ2-1; 11 bases map to TRBD2. The CDR3 is 16 residues long. Germline CDR1 SGHAT, CDR2 FQNNGV. Germline trimming cut 6 bases from V and 0 bases from J; bases unmatched to any gene: 4.

This chain joins TRBV7-9 and TRBJ1-1, with 9 bases lining up with TRBD1. The CDR3 covers 14 residues. V shed 5 bases, J shed 1 base, and the junction held 2 bases outside the gene matches. Germline CDR1 and CDR2: SEHNR and FQNEAQ (reference sequence). The CDR3 loop reads CASSQQGANTEAFF. The CDR3, as DNA: TGTGCCAGCAGCCAACAGGGGGCGAACACTGAAGCTTTCTTT.

The chain employs TRBV27 and TRBJ1-1, with D possibly being TRBD1 (6 bases). The CDR3 sequence is 14 residues long. Trimming shortened V by 6 bases and J by 4 bases, and 15 bases separated the two germline ends. From germline, CDR1 is MNHEY and CDR2 SMNVEV (reference sequence). This CDR3 reads CASRLDRFGTEAFF. CDR3 DNA sequence: TGTGCCAGCAGGCTAGACAGGTTCGGCACTGAAGCTTTCTTT.

The rearrangement joins TRBV5-1 to TRBJ1-4; tentative D call: TRBD1 (5 bases). Germline CDR1 and CDR2: SGHRS and YFSETQ. V lost 0 bases and J 7 bases, leaving 10 bases between the germline ends. The CDR3 runs to 14 residues. The CDR3 loop is CASSLGQLSEKLFF. DNA for the CDR3: TGCGCCAGCAGCTTGGGACAGCTTAGTGAAAAACTGTTTTTT.

V usage is TRBV7-9 and J usage is TRBJ1-1; no clear D gene. There are 11 residues in the CDR3. Germline V gene data show CDR1 as SEHNR and CDR2 as FQNEAQ (reference sequence). Trimming stripped 1 base from V and 8 bases from J, with 5 bases between. In DNA, the CDR3 is TGTGCCAGCAGCTTAGGAGAGGAAGCTTTCTTT. Its protein product is CASSLGEEAFF.

This clone has a single count. The rearrangement uses TRBV6-2 or TRBV6-3 and TRBJ2-7; no definite D call. The CDR3 runs 14 residues. Trimming took 2 bases from V and 0 from J, leaving 8 bases between them. Per germline, CDR1 MNHEY and CDR2 SVGEGT. The CDR3 here is CASSYDDTSYEQYF. CDR3 in DNA: TGTGCCAGCAGTTACGACGACACCTCCTACGAGCAGTACTTC.

The chain joins TRBV14 to TRBJ2-3, with D perhaps matching TRBD1 (6 bases). Deletions cut 7 bases from V and 4 bases from J, with 15 bases between. The germline V gene has CDR1 SGHDN and CDR2 FVKESK. CDR3 size: 14 residues. The CDR3 region has the DNA TGTGCCAGCAACCAGGGGCATAGGGCAGATACGCAGTATTTT. Its translation is CASNQGHRADTQYF.

The chain employs TRBV7-3 and TRBJ1-1; D remains unclear. There are 14 residues in the CDR3. Trimming pared 5 bases from V and 4 bases from J, leaving 14 bases between. The germline gives CDR1 SGHTA, CDR2 FQGTGA. The CDR3 spells CASSVNSLGTEAFF. CDR3 nucleotides: TGTGCCAGCAGCGTAAATAGCTTAGGCACTGAAGCTTTCTTT.

The chain employs TRBV5-5 and TRBJ2-5; no clear D. Trimming removed 4 bases at V and 5 bases at J, with 9 bases between. Germline CDR1 and CDR2: SGHKS and YYEKEE (reference sequence). This CDR3 spans 12 amino acids. The CDR3 protein is CASSRLEETQYF. The CDR3 DNA reads TGTGCCAGCAGCCGACTCGAGGAGACCCAGTACTTC. The whole variable domain, filled in from reference TRBV5-5 and TRBJ2-5, reads DAGVTQSPTHLIKTRGQQVTLRCSPISGHKSVSWYQQVLGQGPQFIFQYYEKEERGRGNFPDRFSARQFPNYSSELNVNALLLGDSALYLCASSRLEETQYFGPGTRLLVL.

The chain couples TRBV2 to TRBJ1-2; a possible D gene is TRBD1 (5 bases). V lost 3 bases, J lost 3 bases, and 11 bases lay in between. The CDR3 is made up of 14 amino acids. CDR1 is SNHLY and CDR2 is FYNNEI in the germline V gene. CDR3 nucleotides: TGTGCCAGCAGTGATGTGGACAACGACTATGGCTACACCTTC. Protein product: CASSDVDNDYGYTF.

The chain carries TRBV6-5 and TRBJ1-6; possible D gene TRBD1, 6 bases. The CDR3 covers 13 residues. V was shortened by 2 bases and J by 14 bases, with 13 bases between the two germline ends. Germline V CDR1 and CDR2: MNHEY, SVGAGI. For the CDR3, the DNA is TGTGCCAGCAGTTACCAGAGGGGGTACACCCTCCACTTT. It specifies CASSYQRGYTLHF.

The chain joins TRBV19 to TRBJ1-5; 7 bases fit TRBD1. The germline V gene has CDR1 LNHDA and CDR2 SQIVND (reference sequence). The J segment lost 10 bases and the V segment lost 6 bases, leaving 6 bases of the junction unmatched. This CDR3 spans 12 amino acids. CDR3 in amino acids: CASRIQGEPQHF. The CDR3 DNA reads as TGTGCCAGTAGAATCCAGGGGGAACCCCAGCATTTT.

Points on this clone: Other DNA sequences of this sample code for an identical CDR3. The chain uses TRBV4-3 and TRBJ2-7, with D possibly matching TRBD2 (7 bases). The V and J ends lost 0 bases and 4 bases respectively, with 13 bases between them. Germline-derived CDR1 and CDR2 are LGHNA and YSLEER. This CDR3 region has 15 residues. The CDR3 here is CASSQERGGPYEQYF. CDR3 coding DNA: TGCGCCAGCAGCCAAGAACGCGGGGGCCCTTACGAGCAGTACTTC.

V gene TRBV9 combines with J gene TRBJ1-1; 7 nucleotides match TRBD1. Trimming took 0 bases from V and 8 from J; bases not matched to a gene: 7. Germline V CDR1 and CDR2: SGDLS, YYNGEE. The CDR3 covers 14 residues. The CDR3 DNA is TGTGCCAGCAGCGTAGTAACAGGGGTCACCGAAGCTTTCTTT. Protein sequence: CASSVVTGVTEAFF.

V and J are TRBV2 and TRBJ1-2, with D unresolved. The CDR3 length is 14 residues. V dropped 3 bases and J dropped 0 bases, with 8 bases sitting between them. The V gene's germline CDR1 is SNHLY and CDR2 FYNNEI. CDR3 region: CASSDGIANYGYTF. CDR3 in DNA: TGTGCCAGCAGTGATGGTATAGCTAACTATGGCTACACCTTC.

The CDR3 region is CASRNRQVGVNQPQHF. CDR3 in DNA: TGTGCCAGTAGAAACAGACAGGTCGGAGTTAATCAGCCCCAGCATTTT. The genes are TRBV19 and TRBJ1-5; weak D call: TRBD1 (6 bases). CDR3 size: 16 residues. Trimming shortened V by 6 bases and J by 4 bases, and 19 bases separated the two germline ends. Per the germline V gene, CDR1 is LNHDA and CDR2 is SQIVND (reference sequence).

This clone showed up just a few times. J is TRBJ2-5 and V is TRBV5-5; maybe TRBD1 (6 bases). The CDR3 runs to 16 residues. V was trimmed by 0 bases and J by 5 bases, leaving 17 bases between them. Per the germline V gene, CDR1 is SGHKS and CDR2 is YYEKEE (reference sequence). CDR3 in DNA: TGTGCCAGCAGCTTGGTGGTACAGGGCCGGGGTGAGACCCAGTACTTC. Its translation: CASSLVVQGRGETQYF.

V usage is TRBV3-1 (or the pseudogene TRBV3-2) and J usage is TRBJ2-1, with 10 bases that match TRBD2. V was clipped by 5 bases and J by 9 bases; unmatched bases: 10. The CDR3 sequence is 15 residues long. Looked up from germline, CDR1 is LGHDT and CDR2 is YNNKEL (reference sequence). CDR3 protein: CASSKGTSVTGEQFF. Written as DNA, the CDR3 is TGTGCCAGCAGCAAGGGGACTAGCGTTACAGGTGAGCAGTTCTTC.

The chain is built from TRBV12-3 or TRBV12-4 and TRBJ1-2; D is undetermined. CDR3 size: 13 residues. V lost 3 bases and J lost 0, with 5 bases in between. The CDR3 loop is CASSFYPNYGYTF. CDR3 bases: TGTGCCAGCAGTTTTTATCCTAACTATGGCTACACCTTC.

The chain joins TRBV5-1 to TRBJ2-3; 7 bases are shared with TRBD2. The CDR3 is 14 residues long. CDR1 is SGHRS and CDR2 is YFSETQ in the germline V gene. With V trimmed by 3 bases and J by 2 bases, 3 bases remained unmatched. As DNA, the CDR3 is TGCGCCAGCAGCTCGGGACTACCCACAGATACGCAGTATTTT. Its protein product is CASSSGLPTDTQYF.